What follows describes a single T cell receptor (beta chain). Its antigen is undetermined. The CDR3 is 15 residues long. The V and J ends lost 4 bases and 5 bases respectively, with 19 bases between them. Germline lookup yields CDR1 SGHTS and CDR2 YDEGEE. This sample is part of a study of cytomegalovirus exposure and HLA in healthy donors. For the study at large: Early on, a data release was issued that held 85 million to 95 million unique TCRs from HLA-typed donors.

The PCR used 60 Vbeta and 13 Jbeta primers. Using immunoSEQ multiplex PCR, the repertoire was profiled, and TCRdb retains in-frame clones only, with some absent. This sample's table reports 55,000 to 70,000 clones. Study outcomes and limitations: Other equally common chains were less clonally expanded than HLA-associated TCR beta chains, a later analysis showed. In a later analysis, a missense DCLRE1C variant was linked to TCR beta V- and J-gene trimming.

The origin of this receptor is a female donor in good health and CMV-seropositive. This rearrangement joins TRBV5-8 to TRBJ2-7, with D possibly matching TRBD2 (5 bases). Sequencing used PBMCs. DNA of the CDR3: TGTGCCAGCAGCCCTCCCGGACCCCGAGGGAACGAGCAGTACTTC. Residues: CASSPPGPRGNEQYF. The variable domain in full, completed from reference TRBV5-8 and TRBJ2-7, reads EAGVTQSPTHLIKTRGQQATLRCSPISGHTSVYWYQQALGLGLQFLLWYDEGEERNRGNFPPRFSGRQFPNYSSELNVNALELEDSALYLCASSPPGPRGNEQYFGPGTRLTVT.